The 6 T cell receptor beta chains below were found in one sample sequenced in a study of cytomegalovirus exposure and HLA in healthy donors. The PCR employed 60 Vbeta primers together with 13 Jbeta primers. Libraries were prepared by immunoSEQ multiplex PCR; TCRdb keeps only in-frame clonotypes and omits some of them. The sample has approximately 100,000 clones, about 74% seen once. Specimen: PBMCs. These receptors came from a male donor in good health and CMV-seronegative.

The chain joins TRBV29-1 to TRBJ1-2, with TRBD1 matching 9 bases. The V gene end was trimmed by 4 bases and the J gene end by 3 bases; junction bases not matched to a gene: 3. The CDR3 loop spans 13 amino acids. CDR1 is SQVTM, CDR2 ANQGSEA, per germline. The DNA of the CDR3 is TGCAGCGTTGGGACAGGGGCGGACTATGGCTACACCTTC. As protein: CSVGTGADYGYTF.

J is TRBJ1-2 and V is TRBV4-1; 9 bases agree with TRBD1. V shed 1 base, J shed 6 bases, and the junction held 18 bases outside the gene matches. Germline loops: CDR1 MGHRA, CDR2 YSYEKL. There are 19 residues in the CDR3. The CDR3 spells CASSQGTGVGLIVSDGYTF. The CDR3 DNA follows: TGCGCCAGCAGCCAAGGGACAGGGGTTGGTTTAATCGTTTCAGATGGCTACACCTTC.

The chain couples TRBV7-2 to TRBJ2-5, with TRBD2 identical over 10 bases. The CDR3 extends over 16 amino acids. Germline loops: CDR1 SGHTA, CDR2 FQGNSA. J was trimmed by 2 bases and V by 1 base; bases with no gene match: 4. The CDR3 DNA follows: TGTGCCAGCAGCTTAGGGGTAGCGGGAGGACAAGAGACCCAGTACTTC. This codes for CASSLGVAGGQETQYF.

This sequence joins TRBV7-9 and TRBJ2-7, with 10 nucleotides matching TRBD1. V trimming: 1 base; J trimming: 3 bases; junction bases outside the gene matches: 3. The CDR3 extends over 15 amino acids. The germline gives CDR1 SEHNR, CDR2 FQNEAQ (reference sequence). The CDR3 nucleotides are TGTGCCAGCAGCTTAGGGACAGGGGGAATCTACGAGCAGTACTTC. Translation: CASSLGTGGIYEQYF.

This sequence joins TRBV7-9 and TRBJ2-7, with 7 bases that match TRBD1. The CDR3 spans 12 residues. V shed 2 bases and J 6 bases; nucleotides not matched to a gene: 1. Germline assignment: CDR1 SEHNR and CDR2 FQNEAQ (reference sequence). The CDR3 nucleotides are TGTGCCAGCAGCTTACCAGGGGGCGAGCAGTACTTC. This codes for CASSLPGGEQYF. The variable domain in full, with the rest retrieved from reference TRBV7-9 and TRBJ2-7, is DTGVSQNPRHKITKRGQNVTFRCDPISEHNRLYWYRQTLGQGPEFLTYFQNEAQLEKSRLLSDRFSAERPKGSFSTLEIQRTEQGDSAMYLCASSLPGGEQYFGPGTRLTVT.

This clone has only a few counts. This chain joins TRBV5-6 and TRBJ2-7; D uncertain. The germline V gene has CDR1 SGHDT and CDR2 YYEEEE. Trimming pared 2 bases from V and 4 bases from J, leaving 7 bases between. The CDR3 loop spans 12 amino acids. CDR3 region: CASSLLGYEQYF. Written as DNA, the CDR3 is TGTGCCAGCAGCTTACTTGGTTACGAGCAGTACTTC.